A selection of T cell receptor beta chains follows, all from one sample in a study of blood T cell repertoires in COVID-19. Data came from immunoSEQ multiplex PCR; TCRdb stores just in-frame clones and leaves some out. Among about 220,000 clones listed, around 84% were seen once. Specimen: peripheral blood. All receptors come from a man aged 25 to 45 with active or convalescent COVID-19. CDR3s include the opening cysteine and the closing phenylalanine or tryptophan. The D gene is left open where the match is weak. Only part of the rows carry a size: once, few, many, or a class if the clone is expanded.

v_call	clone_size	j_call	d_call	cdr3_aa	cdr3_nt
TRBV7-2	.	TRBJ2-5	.	CASSLELQETQYF	TGTGCCAGCAGCTTAGAGCTACAAGAGACCCAGTACTTC
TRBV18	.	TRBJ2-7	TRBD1	CASSPRDSLYEQYF	TGTGCCAGCTCACCACGGGACAGCCTCTACGAGCAGTACTTC
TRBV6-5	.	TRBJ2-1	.	CASRDPRGNEQFF	TGTGCCAGCAGGGACCCCAGGGGTAATGAGCAGTTCTTC
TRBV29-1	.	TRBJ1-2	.	CSSNPEGVEYGYTF	TGCAGCTCAAACCCCGAGGGGGTCGAATATGGCTACACCTTC
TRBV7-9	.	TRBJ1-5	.	CASSSPSTREPQHF	TGTGCCAGCAGCTCCCCTTCTACCAGGGAGCCCCAGCATTTT
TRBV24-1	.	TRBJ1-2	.	CATSGGGGYTF	TGTGCCACCAGTGGGGGGGGTGGCTACACCTTC
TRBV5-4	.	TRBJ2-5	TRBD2	CASSLTSGLQETQYF	TGTGCCAGCAGCTTGACTAGCGGACTACAAGAGACCCAGTACTTC
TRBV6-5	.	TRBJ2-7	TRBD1	CASSPRQGAQSEQYF	TGTGCCAGCAGTCCACGACAGGGGGCGCAGTCCGAGCAGTACTTC
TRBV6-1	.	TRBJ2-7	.	CASSEFSGGRSVYEQYF	TGTGCCAGCAGTGAATTCAGTGGGGGCAGGTCGGTCTACGAGCAGTACTTC
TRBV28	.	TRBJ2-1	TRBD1	CASSLSGDRGPYNEQFF	TGTGCCAGCAGTTTATCCGGGGACAGGGGCCCCTACAATGAGCAGTTCTTC
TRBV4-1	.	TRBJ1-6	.	CASSQDRSQPLHF	TGCGCCAGCAGCCAAGATCGGTCACAGCCCCTCCACTTT
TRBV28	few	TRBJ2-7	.	CASSRQEPYEQYF	TGTGCCAGCAGTAGACAGGAACCCTACGAGCAGTACTTC
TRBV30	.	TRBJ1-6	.	CACLTQPSSPLHF	TGTGCCTGCTTGACACAGCCTTCCTCACCCCTCCACTTT